One sample yielded the 30 T cell receptor beta chains listed below, sequenced in a study of blood T cell repertoires in COVID-19. Assay used: immunoSEQ multiplex PCR; TCRdb lists only in-frame clones, some missing. The top ten hold around 3.5% of the sample, which has about 260,000 clones, about 87% seen once. Sequencing was done on a sample of peripheral blood. These receptors came from a woman aged 40 to 50 with acute or convalescent COVID-19.

Concerning this clone: Other DNA sequences from this sample encode an identical CDR3 as well. V usage is TRBV7-2 and J usage is TRBJ1-1; a possible D gene is TRBD1 (5 bases). The ends were cut back, 1 base at V and 1 base at J, with 10 bases in the middle. This CDR3 has 15 amino acids. Germline CDR1 reads SGHTA; CDR2 reads FQGNSA. CDR3 in DNA: TGTGCCAGCAGCTTAGTCGGGGGGAGGAACACTGAAGCTTTCTTT. It yields the protein CASSLVGGRNTEAFF.

The chain joins TRBV2 to TRBJ2-1; 7 nucleotides align to TRBD1. Trimming removed 5 bases from V and 1 base from J; junction bases left unmatched: 2. CDR3 length: 14 residues. The germline V gene encodes CDR1 SNHLY and CDR2 FYNNEI. The CDR3 spells CASSQQGSYNEQFF. CDR3 in DNA: TGTGCCAGCAGTCAACAGGGGTCCTACAATGAGCAGTTCTTC.

The gene calls are TRBV5-1 and TRBJ1-2; 7 nucleotides line up with TRBD1. The germline V gene encodes CDR1 SGHRS and CDR2 YFSETQ. The CDR3 has 15 amino acids. V trimming: 4 bases; J trimming: 4 bases; junction bases outside the gene matches: 10. Here the CDR3 reads CASSEGTDFFYGYTF. CDR3 sequence (DNA): TGCGCCAGCAGCGAAGGGACAGACTTCTTCTATGGCTACACCTTC.

V is TRBV7-9 and J is TRBJ1-2; D perhaps matches TRBD1 (6 bases). V was shortened by 6 bases and J by 4 bases, with 15 bases between the two germline ends. Germline V lookup: CDR1 SEHNR, CDR2 FQNEAQ (reference sequence). This CDR3 is 14 amino acids long. Written as DNA, the CDR3 is TGTGCCAGCAGTAGGACAGCGACCCTCTATGGCTACACCTTC. It codes for CASSRTATLYGYTF.

J is TRBJ1-1 and V is TRBV7-9, with 7 bases matching TRBD1. Trimming cost V 6 bases and J 5 bases; bases outside gene matches: 9. The CDR3 runs 14 residues. CDR1 is SEHNR and CDR2 is FQNEAQ in the germline V gene (reference sequence). CDR3 region: CASSVRQGPTEAFF. The DNA for the CDR3 is TGTGCCAGCAGTGTCCGACAGGGACCGACTGAAGCTTTCTTT.

V gene TRBV9 combines with J gene TRBJ1-2; D not resolved. This CDR3 is 14 amino acids long. Looked up from germline, CDR1 is SGDLS and CDR2 is YYNGEE. Trimming left V 4 bases short and J 0 bases short, with 10 bases between. The CDR3 coding sequence is TGTGCCAGCAGCCCAAGGAGGGCTAACTATGGCTACACCTTC. It is translated as CASSPRRANYGYTF.

The rearrangement links TRBV2 to TRBJ1-2; D unresolved. Germline-derived CDR1 and CDR2 are SNHLY and FYNNEI. V dropped 8 bases and J dropped 4 bases, with 14 bases sitting between them. CDR3 size: 13 residues. The CDR3 sequence is CASGGRTSYGYTF. CDR3 coding DNA: TGTGCCAGCGGAGGCAGGACTTCCTATGGCTACACCTTC.

The CDR3: CASSSPSGEEQFF. The CDR3 DNA reads as TGTGCCAGCAGCTCCCCGTCGGGGGAAGAGCAGTTCTTC. The chain recombines TRBV7-3 with TRBJ2-1, with a possible D match to TRBD2 (6 bases). V was clipped by 4 bases and J by 10 bases, with 14 bases between them. Germline CDR1 is SGHTA and CDR2 is FQGTGA. This CDR3 spans 13 amino acids.

As DNA, the CDR3 is TGTGCCAGCAGGGTAGCGGCCACCTATGGCTACACCTTC. It translates to CASRVAATYGYTF. The chain recombines TRBV6-5 with TRBJ1-2, with no clear D. The CDR3 is 13 amino acids. Germline assignment: CDR1 MNHEY and CDR2 SVGAGI. Trimming left V 6 bases short and J 4 bases short, with 12 bases between.

This clone was seen a handful of times. The chain employs TRBV2 and TRBJ2-1, with a possible D match to TRBD2 (7 bases). The V gene's germline CDR1 is SNHLY and CDR2 FYNNEI. Trimming took 5 bases from V and 9 from J, leaving 17 bases between them. CDR3 length equals 14 residues. DNA for the CDR3: TGTGCCAGCAGTCTTTCTGGGGGGGCAATTGAGCAGTTCTTC. Protein product: CASSLSGGAIEQFF.

The chain recombines TRBV19 with TRBJ1-6, with TRBD1 identical over 11 bases. J was trimmed by 9 bases and V by 6 bases; bases with no gene match: 7. This CDR3 is built from 15 residues. The germline V gene has CDR1 LNHDA and CDR2 SQIVND (reference sequence). CDR3 coding DNA: TGTGCCAGTAGACCCTCGGGACAGGGGGTTTCACCCCTCCACTTT. Residues: CASRPSGQGVSPLHF.

This chain joins TRBV7-2 and TRBJ1-2; D is uncertain. The CDR3 loop spans 15 amino acids. V was pared by 1 base and J by 8 bases, with 17 bases between. Germline V gives CDR1 SGHTA, CDR2 FQGNSA. CDR3 bases: TGTGCCAGCAGCTTAGGGTTTCCGGGAATGTACGGCTACACCTTC. This gives the protein CASSLGFPGMYGYTF. The whole variable domain, filled in from reference TRBV7-2 and TRBJ1-2, reads GAGVSQSPSNKVTEKGKDVELRCDPISGHTALYWYRQSLGQGLEFLIYFQGNSAPDKSGLPSDRFSAERTGGSVSTLTIQRTQQEDSAVYLCASSLGFPGMYGYTFGSGTRLTVV.

The gene calls are TRBV2 and TRBJ1-6, with TRBD1 as a possible D gene (6 bases). V was cut by 6 bases and J by 7 bases, with 13 bases left in between. The CDR3 consists of 14 residues. Per the germline V gene, CDR1 is SNHLY and CDR2 is FYNNEI. The CDR3 reads CASRGDIPNSPLHF. The CDR3 region has the DNA TGTGCCAGCAGGGGGGACATTCCCAATTCACCCCTCCACTTT.

The gene calls are TRBV6-5 and TRBJ1-5; D may be TRBD1 (5 bases). Germline assignment: CDR1 MNHEY and CDR2 SVGAGI. V was trimmed by 6 bases and J by 0 bases, leaving 9 bases between them. CDR3 length: 14 amino acids. CDR3 amino acids: CASRLTVSNQPQHF. For the CDR3, the DNA is TGTGCCAGCAGATTGACAGTTAGCAATCAGCCCCAGCATTTT.

The chain has TRBV11-2 and TRBJ1-2; weak D call: TRBD1 (5 bases). CDR3 size: 13 residues. V was cut by 3 bases and J by 2 bases, with 7 bases left in between. Germline V gene lookup returns CDR1 SGHAT and CDR2 FQNNGV. Here the CDR3 reads CASSFSGNYGYTF. CDR3 nucleotide sequence: TGTGCCAGCAGCTTCTCAGGGAACTATGGCTACACCTTC.

The chain employs TRBV7-8 and TRBJ2-3; a possible D gene is TRBD2 (6 bases). V was pared by 4 bases and J by 5 bases, with 19 bases between. CDR3 size: 16 residues. Germline loops: CDR1 SGHVS, CDR2 FQNEAQ. The CDR3 reads CASSWAGYTVEDTQYF. In nucleotides, the CDR3 is TGTGCCAGCAGCTGGGCGGGGTACACGGTCGAAGATACGCAGTATTTT.

The gene calls are TRBV7-2 and TRBJ2-3; D is possibly TRBD1 (5 bases). CDR3 length: 14 amino acids. Trimming cost V 4 bases and J 8 bases, with 16 bases left between them. The germline V gene has CDR1 SGHTA and CDR2 FQGNSA. The CDR3 sequence is CASSSRQGSGTQYF. The CDR3 DNA sequence: TGTGCCAGCAGCTCCCGTCAGGGCTCTGGTACGCAGTATTTT.

The rearrangement joins TRBV6-1 to TRBJ2-7, with D uncertain. The CDR3 sequence is 13 residues long. Germline lookup yields CDR1 MNHNS and CDR2 SASEGT. Trimming left V 1 base short and J 9 bases short, with 13 bases between. The CDR3 DNA reads TGTGCCAGCAGTGAAGGCGGCGACCCCAGGCAGTACGTC. It is translated as CASSEGGDPRQYV.

The CDR3 region is CASSQFWGPLGSPLHF. CDR3 coding DNA: TGTGCCAGCAGCCAATTTTGGGGGCCCTTAGGTTCACCCCTCCACTTT. The V gene is TRBV14, the J gene TRBJ1-6, with D perhaps matching TRBD1 (6 bases). This CDR3 is 16 amino acids long. V lost 2 bases to trimming and J lost 9 bases, with 17 bases between them. The germline CDR1 and CDR2 sequences are SGHDN and FVKESK. Full variable domain (outside the CDR3, taken from reference TRBV14 and TRBJ1-6): EAGVTQFPSHSVIEKGQTVTLRCDPISGHDNLYWYRRVMGKEIKFLLHFVKESKQDESGMPNNRFLAERTGGTYSTLKVQPAELEDSGVYFCASSQFWGPLGSPLHFGNGTRLTVT.

This sequence joins TRBV5-4 and TRBJ2-3; maybe TRBD1 (5 bases). The germline gives CDR1 SGHNT, CDR2 YYREEE (reference sequence). The V end was cut by 3 bases, the J end by 2 bases, with 13 bases between. The CDR3 spans 15 residues. The CDR3, as DNA: TGTGCCAGCAGCTCTCAACCGGACATCACAGATACGCAGTATTTT. Its protein is CASSSQPDITDTQYF.

The CDR3 spells CATASGQGAFHEQFF. Written as DNA, the CDR3 is TGTGCCACAGCCTCGGGACAGGGGGCTTTCCATGAGCAGTTCTTC. The rearrangement joins TRBV11-2 to TRBJ2-1, with 12 nucleotides matching TRBD1. J gave up 8 bases and V 10 bases, and 12 bases lay outside the gene matches. CDR1 SGHAT and CDR2 FQNNGV come from the germline V gene. The CDR3 totals 15 residues.

This rearrangement joins TRBV12-3 or TRBV12-4 to TRBJ1-2; D is perhaps TRBD1 (5 bases). V was clipped by 6 bases and J by 8 bases, with 16 bases between them. The CDR3 is made up of 13 amino acids. CDR3 nucleotides: TGTGCCAGCAGCCGTGGGGCCGCAACAGGCTACACCTTC. Its protein product is CASSRGAATGYTF.

The sample holds a few counts of this clone. The chain carries TRBV6-5 and TRBJ2-5; D call uncertain. Germline V gene data show CDR1 as MNHEY and CDR2 as SVGAGI. Trimming shortened V by 2 bases and J by 2 bases, and 12 bases separated the two germline ends. This CDR3 is built from 15 residues. The CDR3 spells CASSYQRFGQETQYF. CDR3 nucleotide sequence: TGTGCCAGCAGTTACCAGAGATTCGGGCAAGAGACCCAGTACTTC.

The chain combines TRBV5-1 with TRBJ2-1; 8 nucleotides align to TRBD1. With V trimmed by 5 bases and J by 5 bases, 12 bases remained unmatched. The germline V gene encodes CDR1 SGHRS and CDR2 YFSETQ. The CDR3 is 16 residues long. CDR3 sequence (DNA): TGCGCCAGCAGGAGGACGGAAACAGGGGGAAACAATGAGCAGTTCTTC. This gives the protein CASRRTETGGNNEQFF.

CDR3 sequence (DNA): TGTGCCAGCAGTGATTCTTTATCGGGACTCATGAACACTGAAGCTTTCTTT. Protein product: CASSDSLSGLMNTEAFF. The chain combines TRBV6-1 with TRBJ1-1; D might be TRBD1 (5 bases). Per germline, CDR1 MNHNS and CDR2 SASEGT. The CDR3 loop spans 17 amino acids. Between the trimmed V and J ends, which lost 3 bases and 0 bases, there was a span of 17 bases.

J is TRBJ2-3 and V is TRBV27; 10 bases are a match to TRBD2. The CDR3 length is 17 residues. Trimming cost V 2 bases and J 0 bases; bases outside gene matches: 5. The germline V gene encodes CDR1 MNHEY and CDR2 SMNVEV (reference sequence). The CDR3 reads CASSLLHSGGSTDTQYF. The CDR3 DNA reads TGTGCCAGCAGTTTACTGCATAGCGGGGGGAGCACAGATACGCAGTATTTT.

This clone was picked up one time. The rearrangement uses TRBV19 and TRBJ1-3, with a tentative D call TRBD1 (5 bases). V lost 11 bases and J 3 bases, leaving 17 bases between the germline ends. Germline CDR1 reads LNHDA; CDR2 reads SQIVND (reference sequence). The CDR3 is made up of 14 amino acids. CDR3 amino acids: CASVSTANGNTIYF. As DNA, the CDR3 is TGTGCCTCAGTCTCGACAGCCAATGGAAACACCATATATTTT.

V and J are TRBV25-1 and TRBJ1-6; 9 nucleotides align to TRBD1. Germline CDR1 is MGHDK and CDR2 is SYGVNS. The V segment lost 1 base and the J segment 2 bases; nucleotides outside the gene matches: 6. The length of the CDR3 is 18 residues. CDR3: CASSESTGGRAYNSPLHF. The DNA of the CDR3 is TGTGCCAGCAGTGAATCCACAGGGGGCAGGGCCTATAATTCACCCCTCCACTTT.

The gene calls are TRBV9 and TRBJ2-1; 10 bases line up with TRBD1. The CDR3 length is 16 residues. CDR1 and CDR2 from the germline V gene are SGDLS and YYNGEE. The V gene end was trimmed by 2 bases and the J gene end by 2 bases; junction bases not matched to a gene: 4. CDR3 DNA sequence: TGTGCCAGCAGCGTGTCCGGGACAGGGGCCTACAATGAGCAGTTCTTC. Its protein product is CASSVSGTGAYNEQFF. Combining the CDR3 with reference TRBV9 and TRBJ2-1 gives the whole variable domain DSGVTQTPKHLITATGQRVTLRCSPRSGDLSVYWYQQSLDQGLQFLIQYYNGEERAKGNILERFSAQQFPDLHSELNLSSLELGDSALYFCASSVSGTGAYNEQFFGPGTRLTVL.

This clone was picked up a small number of times. The V call is TRBV5-1, the J call TRBJ2-6; 7 bases match TRBD1. The ends lost 0 bases at V and 4 bases at J; junction bases unmatched: 10. CDR1 is SGHRS, CDR2 YFSETQ, per germline. The CDR3 covers 18 residues. CDR3 DNA sequence: TGCGCCAGCAGCTTGGCACAGGGGCTTAGGTCCGGGGCCAACGTCCTGACTTTC. Its protein is CASSLAQGLRSGANVLTF.